The TCR beta chain described here comes from a study of breast tumors, draining lymph nodes, adjacent tissues (dated by TCRdb to about 2016). Background on the whole study: In breast cancer patients, the study compared the TCR beta repertoires of tumor, adjacent nontumor tissue and axillary lymph nodes. The study aimed to assess the relationships and possible T-cell exchange between tumor, surrounding tissue and draining lymph node repertoires in human breast cancer.

On this clonotype itself: Its antigen remains unidentified. One end of the junction fails to match germline, which may point to a read error.

Based on the germline V gene, the CDR1 and CDR2 sequences are MGHRA and YSYEKL. Reading from cysteine to phenylalanine, the CDR3 counts 16 amino acids. Just CDR3 DNA is preserved here, 48 bases in frame from base 1. The paper as a whole reports these results and caveats: The conclusion that tumor T cells originate in lymph nodes was presented as consistent with a hypothesis rather than as directly demonstrated. Tumors showed preferential V and J gene usage, and their T-cell repertoire diversity fell below that of lymph nodes yet above that of nontumor tissue. Tumor and nontumor tissue repertoires were found to be significantly more similar in luminal-like than in basal-like breast cancer. The data were considered consistent with the idea that most tumor T cells come from the lymph node and then expand in tumor tissue.

The lymph node samples were taken from the axillary draining lymph nodes of breast cancer patients. The instrument given in TCRdb is Illumina HiSeq 2000. TCR beta chain libraries were generated by multiplex PCR amplification. High-throughput sequencing was used to analyze the amplified TCR beta chain products. TCRdb reanalyzed the raw reads on its own, using fastp at Q25 for trimming and MiXCR for clone calling, and kept in-frame beta chains. Each entry is one CDR3 protein sequence, shown with its most common DNA and genes. The table for this sample lists some 170,000 distinct CDR3 sequences; roughly 35% of them were counted only once. The leading ten clones occupy around 4% of the sample.

The source is a female donor with breast cancer. Some clones in this sample may be carry-over from other donors' samples. Sequencing was carried out using axillary lymph node tissue. Here the chain combines TRBV4-1 and TRBJ1-6; tentative D gene TRBD1, with 6 bases matching. The sequence in DNA is TGCACCAGCAGCACGCGGACAGACTCCTATAATTCACCCTTCCACTTT. Its protein product is CTSSTRTDSYNSPFHF.